The 11 T cell receptor beta chains listed next were all sequenced from one sample in a study of cytomegalovirus exposure and HLA in healthy donors. The PCR had 60 Vbeta and 13 Jbeta primers. The protocol was immunoSEQ multiplex PCR, while the TCRdb copy is restricted to in-frame clones and leaves out a portion. The sample gives some 200,000 clones, approximately 80% of which show up once; roughly 0.71% is in the top ten. Sample: PBMCs. These receptor sequences come from a boy aged 2 to 10 in good health and CMV-seronegative.

The J gene is TRBJ2-5, the V gene TRBV30, with TRBD2 as a possible D gene (5 bases). The ends were cut back, 0 bases at V and 5 bases at J, with 10 bases in the middle. The germline gives CDR1 GTSNPN, CDR2 SVGIG (reference sequence). The CDR3 is 13 residues long. CDR3 sequence (DNA): TGTGCCTGGAGTGTCACCGGGATCGAGACCCAGTACTTC. Its translation: CAWSVTGIETQYF. The complete variable domain, with remaining parts taken from reference TRBV30 and TRBJ2-5, reads SQTIHQWPATLVQPVGSPLSLECTVEGTSNPNLYWYRQAAGRGLQLLFYSVGIGQISSEVPQNLSASRPQDRQFILSSKKLLLSDSGFYLCAWSVTGIETQYFGPGTRLLVL.

The chain uses TRBV29-1 and TRBJ1-1; 7 bases agree with TRBD1. The germline V gene has CDR1 SQVTM and CDR2 ANQGSEA. The CDR3 loop spans 13 amino acids. Trimming at V came to 6 bases and at J to 2 bases, leaving 6 bases not matched to a gene. CDR3 nucleotide sequence: TGCAGCGTGGGCGGACAGGTTAACACTGAAGCTTTCTTT. Amino acid sequence: CSVGGQVNTEAFF.

The chain recombines TRBV5-1 with TRBJ1-2, with 9 bases that match TRBD1. This CDR3 has 15 residues. CDR1 and CDR2 from the germline V gene are SGHRS and YFSETQ. V lost 4 bases and J lost 6; bases outside the gene matches: 10. CDR3 in amino acids: CASSTGTGNPNGYTF. The CDR3, as DNA: TGCGCCAGCAGCACCGGGACAGGGAATCCCAATGGCTACACCTTC.

This chain links TRBV6-5 with TRBJ2-1; TRBD2 aligns across 7 bases. The germline gives CDR1 MNHEY, CDR2 SVGAGI. Trimming removed 5 bases from V and 3 bases from J; junction bases left unmatched: 7. This CDR3 is built from 15 residues. In DNA, the CDR3 is TGTGCCAGCAGTGTCGGGGGGTGGGACTACAATGAGCAGTTCTTC. Translation: CASSVGGWDYNEQFF.

The chain carries TRBV30 and TRBJ2-5, with D perhaps TRBD2 (5 bases). The CDR3 runs to 11 residues. Trimming took 3 bases from V and 11 from J, leaving 13 bases between them. The germline CDR1 and CDR2 sequences are GTSNPN and SVGIG (reference sequence). The CDR3 sequence is CAWRGGPGQYF. DNA of the CDR3: TGTGCCTGGAGAGGAGGCCCGGGGCAGTACTTC.

The chain uses TRBV7-2 and TRBJ2-7; 14 bases fit TRBD2. Germline assignment: CDR1 SGHTA and CDR2 FQGNSA. The junction had 12 bases not matched to a gene; V was cut back by 5 bases and J by 9 bases. This CDR3 has 16 residues. The CDR3 loop reads CASSATSGRAQEGQYF. The CDR3 DNA follows: TGTGCCAGCAGCGCGACTAGCGGGAGGGCCCAGGAAGGGCAGTACTTC.

This clone was observed a few times. This chain joins TRBV2 and TRBJ2-2, with 11 bases that match TRBD2. Germline values: CDR1 SNHLY, CDR2 FYNNEI. CDR3 size: 16 residues. Trimming cost V 2 bases and J 7 bases; bases outside gene matches: 6. The CDR3 region has the DNA TGTGCCAGCAGTGAATTAGCGGGAGGGCAGAACGGGGAGCTGTTTTTT. This gives the protein CASSELAGGQNGELFF.

The chain combines TRBV29-1 with TRBJ2-1, with 7 bases aligning to TRBD1. The V gene's germline CDR1 is SQVTM and CDR2 ANQGSEA. This CDR3 comprises 15 residues. The trim removed 2 bases at V and 9 bases at J, leaving 13 bases unmatched. The CDR3 DNA reads TGCAGCGTTGAATTAGGGGGCCATTTCGATGGTGAGCAGTTCTTC. As protein: CSVELGGHFDGEQFF.

This clone occurred a few times. The rearrangement uses TRBV10-3 and TRBJ2-4, with D perhaps TRBD1 (6 bases). Germline V CDR1 and CDR2: ENHRY, SYGVKD. V shed 10 bases and J shed 8 bases, with 21 bases lying between them. CDR3 length equals 14 residues. The CDR3 is CASRDTGGGDIQYF. CDR3 DNA sequence: TGTGCCAGTCGGGACACCGGAGGAGGTGACATTCAGTACTTC.

J is TRBJ2-7 and V is TRBV9; D might be TRBD1 (6 bases). Trimming removed 5 bases at V and 1 base at J, with 13 bases between. The CDR3 is 14 residues long. From germline, CDR1 is SGDLS and CDR2 YYNGEE. CDR3 sequence (DNA): TGTGCCAGCAGTCCCGGGACACCTTCCTACGAGCAGTACTTC. It specifies CASSPGTPSYEQYF.

The chain uses TRBV21-1 and TRBJ2-3; TRBD1 is taken as the D call from the table, unchecked against the DNA. TRBV21-1 is assigned pseudogene status. This CDR3 has 16 residues. The CDR3 sequence is CASRAQHDRSTDTQYF. The DNA of the CDR3 is TGTGCCAGCAGAGCCCAACACGACAGAAGCACAGATACGCAGTATTTT.